A selection of T cell receptor beta chains follows, all from one sample in a study of cytomegalovirus exposure and HLA in healthy donors. Libraries were prepared by immunoSEQ multiplex PCR; TCRdb keeps only in-frame clonotypes and omits some of them. The sample includes fewer than 130,000 clones, around four fifths of them seen just once. Sequenced material: PBMCs. These receptors all come from a young man in good health and CMV-seropositive. Both conserved end residues are part of each CDR3. The D gene is left open where the match is weak. Rows give clone size only sometimes, using once, few, many, or a class for an expanded clone.

v_gene: TRBV7-2; abundance: -; j_gene: TRBJ1-1; d_gene: -; CDR3nt: TGTGCCAGCACTAATTTCATGAACACTGAAGCTTTCTTT; CDR3aa: CASTNFMNTEAFF
v_gene: TRBV30; abundance: -; j_gene: TRBJ1-1; d_gene: -; CDR3nt: TGTGCCTGGAGTGGTTGGGGCTCTACTACTGAAGCTTTCTTT; CDR3aa: CAWSGWGSTTEAFF
v_gene: TRBV25-1; abundance: once; j_gene: TRBJ1-1; d_gene: -; CDR3nt: TGTGCCAGCAGTGAATATGGGGGGGGAGGAAACACTGAAGCTTTCTTT; CDR3aa: CASSEYGGGGNTEAFF
v_gene: TRBV25-1; abundance: -; j_gene: TRBJ1-1; d_gene: -; CDR3nt: TGTGCCAGCAGTGGAATACAGGGAGACACTGAAGCTTTCTTT; CDR3aa: CASSGIQGDTEAFF
v_gene: TRBV6-5; abundance: -; j_gene: TRBJ2-7; d_gene: TRBD2; CDR3nt: TGTGCCAGCAGTCCGTCGGGACTAGAATACTACGAGCAGTACTTC; CDR3aa: CASSPSGLEYYEQYF
v_gene: TRBV23-1; abundance: once; j_gene: TRBJ2-7; d_gene: -; CDR3nt: TGCGCCAGCAGTCATGTCTTCGGGGCCTACGAGCAGTACTTC; CDR3aa: CASSHVFGAYEQYF
v_gene: TRBV12-5; abundance: -; j_gene: TRBJ2-3; d_gene: TRBD1; CDR3nt: TGTGCTAGTGGTTTGGTAAGGGACAGGCCTAGCACAGATACGCAGTATTTT; CDR3aa: CASGLVRDRPSTDTQYF
v_gene: TRBV2; abundance: once; j_gene: TRBJ1-1; d_gene: TRBD1; CDR3nt: TGTGCCAGCAGCCCTGACAGGGGGAACACTGAAGCTTTCTTT; CDR3aa: CASSPDRGNTEAFF
v_gene: TRBV7-7; abundance: once; j_gene: TRBJ2-2; d_gene: -; CDR3nt: TGTGCCAGCAGCCCGGGGGAGCACACCGGGGAGCTGTTTTTT; CDR3aa: CASSPGEHTGELFF
v_gene: TRBV4-1; abundance: -; j_gene: TRBJ1-1; d_gene: TRBD1; CDR3nt: TGCGCCAGCAGCCAATCAACCGGGACAGGGCCTGAAGCTTTCTTT; CDR3aa: CASSQSTGTGPEAFF
v_gene: TRBV19; abundance: -; j_gene: TRBJ2-7; d_gene: -; CDR3nt: TGTGCCAGTAGTATAGGGGACTCGGTCTACGAGCAGTACTTC; CDR3aa: CASSIGDSVYEQYF
v_gene: TRBV6-1; abundance: -; j_gene: TRBJ2-2; d_gene: -; CDR3nt: TGTGCCAGCAGTGTAGAGTCTTACACCGGGGAGCTGTTTTTT; CDR3aa: CASSVESYTGELFF
v_gene: TRBV5-1; abundance: few; j_gene: TRBJ1-1; d_gene: -; CDR3nt: TGCGCCAGCAGCTTGACGACAGGCACTGAAGCTTTCTTT; CDR3aa: CASSLTTGTEAFF
v_gene: TRBV7-7; abundance: -; j_gene: TRBJ2-3; d_gene: -; CDR3nt: TGTGCTAGCAGCCCGCCGGTGCGCACAGATACGCAGTATTTT; CDR3aa: CASSPPVRTDTQYF
v_gene: TRBV15; abundance: -; j_gene: TRBJ2-3; d_gene: -; CDR3nt: TGTGCCACCAGCAGAGGGCTAGCGCGGTTCACAGATACGCAGTATTTT; CDR3aa: CATSRGLARFTDTQYF
v_gene: TRBV6-1; abundance: once; j_gene: TRBJ1-2; d_gene: -; CDR3nt: TGTGCCAGCAGTGAATCGGGGGGCGGGTACTATGGCTACACCTTC; CDR3aa: CASSESGGGYYGYTF
v_gene: TRBV11-2; abundance: -; j_gene: TRBJ1-3; d_gene: -; CDR3nt: TGTGCCAGCAGCCCCCGGAGAAGCCGGGGAAACACCATATATTTT; CDR3aa: CASSPRRSRGNTIYF
v_gene: TRBV6-1; abundance: once; j_gene: TRBJ1-2; d_gene: -; CDR3nt: TGTGCCAGCAGTGAAGGACAGTTCTATGGCCACACCTTC; CDR3aa: CASSEGQFYGHTF
v_gene: TRBV2; abundance: -; j_gene: TRBJ1-4; d_gene: TRBD1; CDR3nt: TGTGCCAGCAGCCTCGGACAGGGTTTTGGTGAAAAACTGTTTTTT; CDR3aa: CASSLGQGFGEKLFF
v_gene: TRBV10-3; abundance: -; j_gene: TRBJ1-2; d_gene: -; CDR3nt: TGTGCCATCAGTGAGTTATTAGGGGGAGATGGTGGCTACACCTTC; CDR3aa: CAISELLGGDGGYTF
v_gene: TRBV19; abundance: -; j_gene: TRBJ2-7; d_gene: TRBD2; CDR3nt: TGTGCCAGTAGCCGCTGGGCTAGCGGGGTCTACGAGCAGTACTTC; CDR3aa: CASSRWASGVYEQYF
v_gene: TRBV13; abundance: once; j_gene: TRBJ2-5; d_gene: TRBD1; CDR3nt: TGTGCCAGCAGCTTGGGGACAGGGGTGGAGACCCAGTACTTC; CDR3aa: CASSLGTGVETQYF
v_gene: TRBV7-8; abundance: few; j_gene: TRBJ1-1; d_gene: -; CDR3nt: TGTGCCAGCAGCTTCGGGGACACCCTGAACACTGAAGCTTTCTTT; CDR3aa: CASSFGDTLNTEAFF
v_gene: TRBV6-1; abundance: -; j_gene: TRBJ1-5; d_gene: TRBD1; CDR3nt: TGTGCCAGCAGTAACCGACAGGGTGGCAATCAGCCCCAGCATTTT; CDR3aa: CASSNRQGGNQPQHF
v_gene: TRBV28; abundance: -; j_gene: TRBJ1-5; d_gene: -; CDR3nt: TGTGCCAGCAGGGTCGAGCTTAGCAATCAGCCCCAGCATTTT; CDR3aa: CASRVELSNQPQHF
v_gene: TRBV18; abundance: -; j_gene: TRBJ2-7; d_gene: TRBD1; CDR3nt: TGTGCCAGCTCACCACCCGGGACAGCGTCCTACGAGCAGTACTTC; CDR3aa: CASSPPGTASYEQYF